This T cell receptor beta chain was found in a study of T cells in Graves' hyperthyroidism and ophthalmopathy. When ophthalmopathy did not progress within 18 months, Graves' hyperthyroidism was considered stable. Newly diagnosed hyperthyroidism patients aged 18 to 65 years had disease lasting under 2 months. The diagnostic basis comprised clinical symptoms, serum thyroxine and TRAb, thyroid ultrasound and orbital computed tomography. Per germline, CDR1 ENHRY and CDR2 SYGVKD. Trimming removed 2 bases at V and 4 bases at J, with 13 bases between. This CDR3 is 15 amino acids long. Authors of the study amplified TCR beta CDR3 regions from RNA transcripts. Researchers ran a first-round RT-PCR on the TCR CDR3 using the HTBI primer set. TCRdb re-called the multiplex PCR reads with MiXCR, one entry per CDR3 protein. The sample comprises approximately 530,000 distinct CDR3 sequences, over 15% of which are singletons, and 15% to 20% rests with the top ten.

The clonotype was recovered from a woman younger than 30 with Graves' hyperthyroidism. The chain recombines TRBV10-3 with TRBJ2-3; D possibly corresponds to TRBD2 (6 bases). Sequencing was performed on blood. In DNA form, the CDR3 reads TGTGCCATCAGTGAGCCCGGGGGAGTCGCAGATACGCAGTATTTT. As protein: CAISEPGGVADTQYF.